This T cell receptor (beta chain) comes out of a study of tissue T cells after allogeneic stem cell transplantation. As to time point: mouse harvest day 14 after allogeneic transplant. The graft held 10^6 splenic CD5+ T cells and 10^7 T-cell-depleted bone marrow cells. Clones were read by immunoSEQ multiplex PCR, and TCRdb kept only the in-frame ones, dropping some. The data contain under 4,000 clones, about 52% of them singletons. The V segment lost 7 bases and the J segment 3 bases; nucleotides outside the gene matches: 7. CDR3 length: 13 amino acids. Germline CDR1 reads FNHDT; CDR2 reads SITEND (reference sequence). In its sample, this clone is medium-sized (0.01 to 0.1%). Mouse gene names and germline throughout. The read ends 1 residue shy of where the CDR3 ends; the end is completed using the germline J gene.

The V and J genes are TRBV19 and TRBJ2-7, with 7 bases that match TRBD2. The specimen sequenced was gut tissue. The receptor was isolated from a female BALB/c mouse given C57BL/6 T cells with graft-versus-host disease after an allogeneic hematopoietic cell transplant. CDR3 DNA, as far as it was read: TGTGCCAGCGCCCGGACTGGTCTCTATGAACAGTAC. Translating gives CASARTGLYEQY. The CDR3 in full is CASARTGLYEQYF.